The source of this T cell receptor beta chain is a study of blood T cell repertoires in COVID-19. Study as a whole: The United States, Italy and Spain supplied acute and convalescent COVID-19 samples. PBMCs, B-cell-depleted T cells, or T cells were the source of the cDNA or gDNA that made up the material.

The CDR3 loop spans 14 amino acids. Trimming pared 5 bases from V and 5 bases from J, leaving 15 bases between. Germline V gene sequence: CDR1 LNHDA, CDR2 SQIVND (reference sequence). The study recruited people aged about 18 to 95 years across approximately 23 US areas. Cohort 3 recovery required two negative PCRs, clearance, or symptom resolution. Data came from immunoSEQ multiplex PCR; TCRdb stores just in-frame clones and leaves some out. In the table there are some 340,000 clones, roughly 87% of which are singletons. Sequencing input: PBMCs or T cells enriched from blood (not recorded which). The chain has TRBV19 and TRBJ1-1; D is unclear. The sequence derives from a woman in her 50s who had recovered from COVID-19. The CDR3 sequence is CASSEPPMRTEAFF. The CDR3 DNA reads TGTGCCAGTAGTGAACCCCCGATGAGAACTGAAGCTTTCTTT. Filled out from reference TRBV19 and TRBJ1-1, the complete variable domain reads DGGITQSPKYLFRKEGQNVTLSCEQNLNHDAMYWYRQDPGQGLRLIYYSQIVNDFQKGDIAEGYSVSREKKESFPLTVTSAQKNPTAFYLCASSEPPMRTEAFFGQGTRLTVV.